This TCR beta chain was observed in a study of blood T cell repertoires in COVID-19. Study background: Researchers got acute and convalescent COVID-19 samples from the United States, Italy and Spain. Nucleic acid was either cDNA or gDNA, and it came from T cells, B-cell-depleted T cells, or PBMCs.

In the original processing: Amplified reference gene primers provided the basis for estimating nucleated cell counts. Method: immunoSEQ multiplex PCR; TCRdb's copy keeps in-frame clones and lacks some. V and J calls and clone size are those listed in that table; D and trimming were worked out from the DNA. The table has 150,000 to 200,000 clones, more than 70% seen once; the top ten hold under 5%. The CDR3 contains 16 residues. The germline gives CDR1 KGHDR, CDR2 SFDVKD. V dropped 3 bases and J dropped 5; count of bases not matched to a gene: 6. The chain carries TRBV24-1 and TRBJ2-4; the match to TRBD2 covers 10 bases. The sequence came from a human donor in a cohort sampled during active COVID-19. Source material: peripheral blood. Here the CDR3 DNA reads TGTGCCACCAGTGATCCACTAGCGGGAAGGGAAAACATTCAGTACTTC. It specifies CATSDPLAGRENIQYF.